The 10 T cell receptor beta chains reported below all come from one sample, sequenced in a study of blood T cell repertoires in COVID-19 (dated by TCRdb to the early 2020s). To prepare the library, the immunoSEQ multiplex PCR assay was applied. The table was pulled from immuneACCESS by TCRdb, which kept in-frame rearrangements only. Such tables lose some clones; where checked, under half of the loss comes from unresolved V genes, and the rest has no known cause. The sample table holds 30,000 to 35,000 clones, of which about 80% were seen once. Around 29% of the sample belongs to the ten largest clones. Input material: peripheral blood. The receptors stem from a man older than 75 with acute or convalescent COVID-19.

V gene TRBV12-5 combines with J gene TRBJ1-3; 8 bases agree with TRBD1. The trim removed 5 bases at V and 7 bases at J, leaving 4 bases unmatched. The CDR3 is made up of 13 amino acids. The V gene's germline CDR1 is LGHNT and CDR2 FRNRAP. This CDR3 is CASGIDRGNTIYF. The CDR3 nucleotides are TGTGCTAGTGGTATCGACAGGGGTAACACCATATATTTT.

This chain joins TRBV6-5 and TRBJ2-7, with 12 bases matching TRBD2. Looked up from germline, CDR1 is MNHEY and CDR2 is SVGAGI. J gave up 3 bases and V 6 bases, and 0 bases lay outside the gene matches. The CDR3 contains 13 residues. The CDR3: CASRLAGGYEQYF. CDR3 sequence (DNA): TGTGCCAGCAGACTAGCGGGGGGCTACGAGCAGTACTTC.

The rearrangement links TRBV7-9 to TRBJ1-1, with 7 bases lining up with TRBD1. CDR3 size: 14 residues. With 5 bases clipped from V and 2 bases from J, the junction kept 5 bases outside the gene matches. Germline-derived CDR1 and CDR2 are SEHNR and FQNEAQ (reference sequence). The CDR3 protein is CASSIDRDNTEAFF. DNA for the CDR3: TGTGCCAGCAGCATAGACAGGGATAACACTGAAGCTTTCTTT.

This clone turned up a few times. This chain joins TRBV7-9 and TRBJ1-1; TRBD1 agrees at 8 bases. The CDR3 spans 15 residues. Germline V gives CDR1 SEHNR, CDR2 FQNEAQ (reference sequence). After removal of 2 bases from V and 5 bases from J, the junction contained 7 bases not matched to a gene. This chain's CDR3 is CASSLRTGRKTEAFF. DNA for the CDR3: TGTGCCAGCAGCTTAAGGACAGGGAGAAAGACTGAAGCTTTCTTT.

The CDR3 sequence is CASTEGGGRTEAFF. The CDR3 DNA reads TGTGCCAGCACCGAGGGCGGGGGCCGAACTGAAGCTTTCTTT. The rearrangement links TRBV6-5 to TRBJ1-1; perhaps TRBD1 as D (6 bases). With 7 bases removed from V and 5 bases from J, the gap between germline ends came to 17 bases. The germline CDR1 and CDR2 sequences are MNHEY and SVGAGI. The CDR3 spans 14 residues.

CDR3 protein: CASSQDWLTGNTIYF. In DNA, the CDR3 is TGTGCCAGCAGCCAAGATTGGCTTACAGGAAACACCATATATTTT. V is TRBV14 and J is TRBJ1-3, with D unclear. Germline CDR1 is SGHDN and CDR2 is FVKESK. V was trimmed by 0 bases and J by 4 bases, leaving 10 bases between them. The CDR3 has 15 amino acids.

V and J are TRBV4-3 and TRBJ1-2; D is ambiguous. The V end lost 1 base, the J end lost 2 bases, and 14 bases lay between the germline ends. The CDR3 contains 16 residues. The V gene's germline CDR1 is LGHNA and CDR2 YSLEER. The CDR3 coding sequence is TGCGCCAGCAGCCAAGTAGTGAGCCCGGAGAACTATGGCTACACCTTC. Protein: CASSQVVSPENYGYTF.

The chain uses TRBV6-2 or TRBV6-3 and TRBJ1-3; the D gene is possibly TRBD1 (5 bases). Trimming removed 6 bases from V and 2 bases from J, with 11 bases in between. This CDR3 comprises 14 residues. Germline V gives CDR1 MNHEY, CDR2 SVGEGT. The CDR3 DNA sequence: TGTGCCAGCAGCAACGGGGGGACTGGAAACACCATATATTTT. Protein sequence: CASSNGGTGNTIYF.

V gene TRBV4-3 combines with J gene TRBJ1-6; D unresolved. The V end lost 4 bases, the J end lost 8 bases, and 15 bases lay between the germline ends. Germline loops: CDR1 LGHNA, CDR2 YSLEER. This CDR3 region has 15 residues. The CDR3 is CASSRFGGIDSPLHF. The CDR3 DNA reads TGCGCCAGCAGCCGATTTGGAGGGATTGATTCACCCCTCCACTTT.

The chain joins TRBV29-1 to TRBJ2-1; D call uncertain. This CDR3 has 12 amino acids. With 4 bases removed from V and 7 bases from J, the gap between germline ends came to 11 bases. Germline V gene lookup returns CDR1 SQVTM and CDR2 ANQGSEA. CDR3 in DNA: TGCAGCGTTGTTCAGGCCACTAATGAGCAGTTCTTC. This translates into CSVVQATNEQFF.